This T cell receptor (beta chain) is drawn from a study of sequential checkpoint blockade in melanoma. The protocol was immunoSEQ multiplex PCR, while the TCRdb copy is restricted to in-frame clones and leaves out a portion. Found here are about 20,000 clones, roughly four fifths of them singletons; the top ten hold under 65%. Germline-derived CDR1 and CDR2 are LGHNA and YSLEER. There are 15 residues in the CDR3. V was pared by 4 bases and J by 2 bases, with 7 bases of the junction left unmatched. Noted treatment: randomized to nivolumab then ipilimumab (arm A) or the reverse (arm B). The specimen comprised CD8+ T cells sorted from blood (inferred from file names), sampled from a patient given nivolumab and ipilimumab in sequence. The chain uses TRBV4-3 and TRBJ1-2, with 7 bases aligning to TRBD1. The TCR comes from a human donor with melanoma. CDR3 nucleotide sequence: TGCGCCAGCAGCCCTTCGACAGGGTCGAACTATGGCTACACCTTC. Protein product: CASSPSTGSNYGYTF.